Listed here are 32 T cell receptor beta chains from one sample, sequenced in a study of high-grade serous ovarian cancer treatment subgroups. Tumor samples were taken before definitive surgery or chemotherapy. Assay: immunoSEQ multiplex PCR; the TCRdb copy retains only in-frame clones and omits some. The sample yields around 20,000 clones, roughly 80% seen once. Sequenced sample: tumor tissue. The receptors stem from a human donor with high-grade serous ovarian cancer.

The chain combines TRBV7-9 with TRBJ2-7; possible D gene TRBD1, 5 bases. Deletions cut 2 bases from V and 3 bases from J, with 11 bases between. CDR1 is SEHNR and CDR2 is FQNEAQ in the germline V gene (reference sequence). The CDR3 runs 14 residues. The DNA of the CDR3 is TGTGCCAGCAGCTTAACACAGGTAGACTACGAGCAGTACTTC. Translated: CASSLTQVDYEQYF.

V is TRBV18 and J is TRBJ2-7, with TRBD1 matching over 9 bases. CDR3 length: 15 amino acids. V dropped 5 bases and J dropped 2; count of bases not matched to a gene: 7. Per the germline V gene, CDR1 is KGHSH and CDR2 is LQKENI. CDR3 amino acids: CASSITGTGTYEQYF. The DNA of the CDR3 is TGTGCCAGCTCAATTACCGGGACAGGGACCTACGAGCAGTACTTC.

V and J are TRBV9 and TRBJ2-5; 7 bases match TRBD1. Germline V gene lookup returns CDR1 SGDLS and CDR2 YYNGEE. The CDR3 extends over 15 amino acids. Trimming at V came to 4 bases and at J to 0 bases, leaving 6 bases not matched to a gene. This chain's CDR3 is CASSFLGGYQETQYF. The CDR3 DNA reads TGTGCCAGCAGCTTCTTAGGGGGCTACCAAGAGACCCAGTACTTC.

CDR3 in amino acids: CASSPPGHVHEQYF. The CDR3 DNA follows: TGTGCCAGCAGCCCCCCGGGACACGTCCACGAGCAGTACTTC. The chain combines TRBV7-9 with TRBJ2-7, with D tentatively TRBD1 (6 bases). The V gene's germline CDR1 is SEHNR and CDR2 FQNEAQ (reference sequence). The CDR3 extends over 14 amino acids. V lost 5 bases and J lost 5, with 16 bases in between. Full variable domain (rest looked up from reference TRBV7-9 and TRBJ2-7): DTGVSQNPRHKITKRGQNVTFRCDPISEHNRLYWYRQTLGQGPEFLTYFQNEAQLEKSRLLSDRFSAERPKGSFSTLEIQRTEQGDSAMYLCASSPPGHVHEQYFGPGTRLTVT.

The rearrangement joins TRBV2 to TRBJ1-4; tentatively, D is TRBD1 (5 bases). V was cut by 3 bases and J by 0 bases, with 14 bases left in between. CDR1 and CDR2 from the germline V gene are SNHLY and FYNNEI. This CDR3 contains 17 residues. CDR3 bases: TGTGCCAGCAGTGACTTCCGCGACAGTGCAACTAATGAAAAACTGTTTTTT. It encodes CASSDFRDSATNEKLFF.

The chain couples TRBV4-2 to TRBJ2-7; no clear D gene. The CDR3 spans 13 residues. Germline V gene sequence: CDR1 LGHNA, CDR2 YNFKEQ. The V end was cut by 4 bases, the J end by 6 bases, with 13 bases between. The CDR3, as DNA: TGTGCCAGCAGCCCAAAAGTAGGTGGCGAGCAGTACTTC. The encoded protein is CASSPKVGGEQYF.

In DNA form, the CDR3 reads TGTGCCTGGAGTACCGGACAGGGGATAGCCAAAAACATTCAGTACTTC. Residues: CAWSTGQGIAKNIQYF. The rearrangement links TRBV30 to TRBJ2-4, with 9 bases identical to TRBD1. The V gene end was trimmed by 2 bases and the J gene end by 0 bases; junction bases not matched to a gene: 5. CDR3 length equals 16 residues. CDR1 and CDR2 (germline): GTSNPN, SVGIG (reference sequence).

The chain is built from TRBV20-1 and TRBJ1-4, with D unresolved. The CDR3 contains 11 residues. V lost 8 bases and J 4 bases, leaving 8 bases between the germline ends. Germline V gene data show CDR1 as DFQATT and CDR2 as SNEGSKA (reference sequence). CDR3 amino acids: CSSRFNEKLFF. CDR3 bases: TGCAGTTCAAGATTTAATGAAAAACTGTTTTTT.

The chain couples TRBV27 to TRBJ2-5, with 7 bases that match TRBD1. The junction had 3 bases not matched to a gene; V was cut back by 5 bases and J by 3 bases. This CDR3 has 13 amino acids. CDR1 is MNHEY and CDR2 is SMNVEV in the germline V gene (reference sequence). The CDR3 loop is CASSNDREETQYF. In nucleotides, the CDR3 is TGTGCCAGCAGTAATGACAGGGAAGAGACCCAGTACTTC.

The V and J genes are TRBV19 and TRBJ1-5; D might be TRBD1 (6 bases). The CDR3 contains 18 residues. Germline V gives CDR1 LNHDA, CDR2 SQIVND (reference sequence). Trimming removed 5 bases from V and 0 bases from J, with 20 bases in between. The CDR3 coding sequence is TGTGCCAGTAGTTCATGGTCCCAGGGGATTCCTAGCAATCAGCCCCAGCATTTT. Its protein product is CASSSWSQGIPSNQPQHF.

The chain employs TRBV28 and TRBJ2-7; maybe TRBD1 (7 bases). Germline V gives CDR1 MDHEN, CDR2 SYDVKM. The CDR3 totals 14 residues. Trimming removed 6 bases at V and 4 bases at J, with 16 bases between. CDR3: CASSETGRKYEQYF. Written as DNA, the CDR3 is TGTGCCAGCAGCGAGACAGGGAGGAAGTACGAGCAGTACTTC.

The rearrangement joins TRBV29-1 to TRBJ2-5; D gene uncertain. Germline V gene sequence: CDR1 SQVTM, CDR2 ANQGSEA. Deletions cut 6 bases from V and 3 bases from J, with 14 bases between. The CDR3 consists of 13 residues. The CDR3: CSVGLAPKETQYF. Here the CDR3 DNA reads TGCAGCGTGGGGTTAGCACCCAAAGAGACCCAGTACTTC.

The chain is built from TRBV28 and TRBJ1-2; D remains unclear. Germline lookup yields CDR1 MDHEN and CDR2 SYDVKM. The CDR3 is made up of 14 amino acids. V dropped 2 bases and J dropped 4 bases, with 11 bases sitting between them. CDR3 sequence reads: CASSLEGFRYGYTF. The CDR3 nucleotides read TGTGCCAGCAGTTTAGAGGGATTCCGCTATGGCTACACCTTC.

The chain carries TRBV29-1 and TRBJ2-2, with TRBD2 matching 12 bases. J was trimmed by 7 bases and V by 4 bases; bases with no gene match: 10. Germline lookup yields CDR1 SQVTM and CDR2 ANQGSEA. CDR3 length equals 16 residues. The CDR3: CSVGGLAGGRGGELFF. DNA for the CDR3: TGCAGCGTTGGGGGGCTAGCGGGAGGGCGGGGCGGGGAGCTGTTTTTT.

The chain uses TRBV7-9 and TRBJ1-2; D perhaps matches TRBD1 (5 bases). The V gene lost 4 bases and the J gene lost 4 bases, with 13 bases spanning the gap. This CDR3 has 14 residues. Germline-derived CDR1 and CDR2 are SEHNR and FQNEAQ (reference sequence). DNA for the CDR3: TGTGCCAGCAGCTCGCTGACAGATTCCTATGGCTACACCTTC. Translation: CASSSLTDSYGYTF.

V and J are TRBV5-4 and TRBJ2-1, with TRBD1 matching 7 bases. Germline lookup yields CDR1 SGHNT and CDR2 YYREEE (reference sequence). With 5 bases clipped from V and 7 bases from J, the junction kept 12 bases outside the gene matches. There are 15 residues in the CDR3. The CDR3 protein is CASSKPTGPLNEQFF. The CDR3 DNA reads TGTGCCAGCAGTAAACCGACAGGGCCTTTAAATGAGCAGTTCTTC.

The genes are TRBV19 and TRBJ2-7, with 8 positions matching TRBD2. The CDR3 has 14 residues. In germline, CDR1 is LNHDA, CDR2 SQIVND (reference sequence). Trimming removed 5 bases from V and 4 bases from J; junction bases left unmatched: 7. The CDR3 spells CASSGSGSGYEQYF. For the CDR3, the DNA is TGTGCCAGTAGTGGCAGCGGGAGTGGTTACGAGCAGTACTTC.

The rearrangement links TRBV6-5 to TRBJ1-2, with 8 positions matching TRBD1. Germline CDR1 and CDR2: MNHEY and SVGAGI. CDR3 size: 14 residues. Trimming at V came to 6 bases and at J to 12 bases, leaving 15 bases not matched to a gene. CDR3 nucleotides: TGTGCCAGCAGCACCCAATGGACAGGGTGGATACACACCTTC. Translated, it gives CASSTQWTGWIHTF.

The rearrangement uses TRBV7-9 and TRBJ2-1; D not certain. Trimming removed 4 bases at V and 9 bases at J, with 10 bases between. The CDR3 is 12 residues long. Per the germline V gene, CDR1 is SEHNR and CDR2 is FQNEAQ (reference sequence). CDR3 sequence (DNA): TGTGCCAGCAGCTACCTAAAGAGTGAGCAGTTCTTC. Its protein is CASSYLKSEQFF.

The chain combines TRBV7-9 with TRBJ2-6; 7 bases are shared with TRBD1. The CDR3 spans 14 residues. The V and J ends lost 5 bases and 5 bases, in that order; junction bases with no gene match: 3. The germline V gene has CDR1 SEHNR and CDR2 FQNEAQ (reference sequence). This CDR3 reads CASSLTGWANVLTF. As DNA, the CDR3 is TGTGCCAGCAGCCTGACAGGGTGGGCCAACGTCCTGACTTTC.

This rearrangement joins TRBV18 to TRBJ1-5; perhaps TRBD1 as D (6 bases). In germline, CDR1 is KGHSH, CDR2 LQKENI. This CDR3 comprises 16 residues. V was clipped by 3 bases and J by 5 bases, with 17 bases between them. The CDR3 sequence: CASSPPAGGGDQPQHF. The DNA for the CDR3 is TGTGCCAGCTCACCCCCCGCGGGGGGCGGTGATCAGCCCCAGCATTTT. The variable domain in full, completed from reference TRBV18 and TRBJ1-5, reads NAGVMQNPRHLVRRRGQEARLRCSPMKGHSHVYWYRQLPEEGLKFMVYLQKENIIDESGMPKERFSAEFPKEGPSILRIQQVVRGDSAAYFCASSPPAGGGDQPQHFGDGTRLSIL.

The chain has TRBV21-1 and TRBJ2-3; TRBD2 was called by the table and not checked on the DNA. TRBV21-1 is termed a pseudogene. The CDR3 loop spans 15 amino acids. The DNA for the CDR3 is TGTGCCAGCATCGAGGGGAGGGAGAGCACAGATACGCAGTATTTT. It is translated as CASIEGRESTDTQYF.

This clone is a singleton in its sample. CDR3 in DNA: TGTGCCACCAGCAGAGATCGGGCAGCAAGCACAGATACGCAGTATTTT. Translated: CATSRDRAASTDTQYF. The genes are TRBV15 and TRBJ2-3; D call uncertain. This CDR3 spans 16 amino acids. CDR1 is LNHNV, CDR2 YYDKDF, per germline (reference sequence). V gave up 0 bases and J gave up 0 bases, with 10 bases separating them.

The chain links TRBV2 to TRBJ2-2, with D unclear. This CDR3 region has 13 residues. The germline V gene encodes CDR1 SNHLY and CDR2 FYNNEI. Trimming left V 2 bases short and J 7 bases short, with 8 bases between. CDR3 bases: TGTGCCAGCAGTGAAAAAGGGTACGGGGAGCTGTTTTTT. The encoded protein is CASSEKGYGELFF.

This clone was detected only once. V and J are TRBV18 and TRBJ2-7; TRBD2 is a possible D gene (6 bases). The germline V and J ends were trimmed by 3 bases and 4 bases, with 19 bases remaining between them. This CDR3 comprises 16 residues. CDR1 and CDR2 (germline): KGHSH, LQKENI. The CDR3 region has the DNA TGTGCCAGCTCACCCCCGACTAGAGTGAGTCCATACGAGCAGTACTTC. It specifies CASSPPTRVSPYEQYF.

This chain uses TRBV19 with TRBJ1-4; D is possibly TRBD1 (6 bases). CDR3 length equals 13 residues. V shed 7 bases and J shed 7 bases, with 13 bases lying between them. CDR1 is LNHDA, CDR2 SQIVND, per germline (reference sequence). The CDR3 here is CASTPGQIEKLFF. The CDR3, as DNA: TGTGCCAGTACCCCCGGACAGATTGAAAAACTGTTTTTT.

V gene TRBV6-5 combines with J gene TRBJ1-2; possible D gene TRBD1, 6 bases. There are 16 residues in the CDR3. The V and J ends lost 3 bases and 4 bases respectively, with 18 bases between them. From germline, CDR1 is MNHEY and CDR2 SVGAGI. This CDR3 is CASSYQFPGTSYGYTF. In DNA form, the CDR3 reads TGTGCCAGCAGTTATCAATTCCCCGGGACATCCTATGGCTACACCTTC.

This clone was picked up a small number of times. The chain joins TRBV7-9 to TRBJ1-2; D gene uncertain. Germline loops: CDR1 SEHNR, CDR2 FQNEAQ (reference sequence). The CDR3 covers 13 residues. V was shortened by 6 bases and J by 3 bases, with 11 bases between the two germline ends. CDR3 DNA: TGTGCCAGCAGTAGACTCGTCGACTATGGCTACACCTTC. As protein: CASSRLVDYGYTF.

V and J are TRBV4-3 and TRBJ1-2, with 8 bases aligning to TRBD1. The CDR3 loop spans 17 amino acids. V lost 0 bases and J lost 6; bases outside the gene matches: 12. Germline CDR1 and CDR2: LGHNA and YSLEER. CDR3 loop: CASSQDYAGGMGNGYTF. CDR3 in DNA: TGCGCCAGCAGCCAAGATTACGCAGGGGGCATGGGGAATGGCTACACCTTC.

The rearrangement joins TRBV2 to TRBJ1-2, with 7 bases identical to TRBD1. Trimming removed 6 bases from V and 2 bases from J; junction bases left unmatched: 6. This CDR3 is built from 14 residues. CDR1 SNHLY and CDR2 FYNNEI come from the germline V gene. CDR3 nucleotide sequence: TGTGCCAGCAGGGTCCAGGGGGGGAACTATGGCTACACCTTC. Translating gives CASRVQGGNYGYTF. The full variable domain, in which reference TRBV2 and TRBJ1-2 provide the parts outside the CDR3, is EPEVTQTPSHQVTQMGQEVILRCVPISNHLYFYWYRQILGQKVEFLVSFYNNEISEKSEIFDDQFSVERPDGSNFTLKIRSTKLEDSAMYFCASRVQGGNYGYTFGSGTRLTVV.

The chain carries TRBV27 and TRBJ1-5; the D is unclear. Trimming took 5 bases from V and 4 from J, leaving 12 bases between them. CDR1 is MNHEY, CDR2 SMNVEV, per germline (reference sequence). CDR3 length: 14 amino acids. The CDR3 region has the DNA TGTGCCAGCAGTATAATGTATGCAAATCAGCCCCAGCATTTT. Encoded protein: CASSIMYANQPQHF.

This chain connects TRBV6-1 to TRBJ2-7; 10 bases line up with TRBD1. Germline lookup yields CDR1 MNHNS and CDR2 SASEGT. Germline trimming cut 4 bases from V and 3 bases from J; bases unmatched to any gene: 12. CDR3 size: 17 residues. CDR3 nucleotide sequence: TGTGCCAGCAGTGTCTTTCCCCGGGACAGGGGCCTCTACGAGCAGTACTTC. Protein: CASSVFPRDRGLYEQYF.